This T cell receptor (beta chain) was found in a study of lymphopenia after photon versus proton radiotherapy. The assay was immunoSEQ multiplex PCR, and TCRdb's table has in-frame clones only and misses some. This table holds 30,000 to 35,000 clones, roughly 89% found once. The sequenced sample was peripheral blood, obtained from a patient treated with proton-based radiotherapy. This receptor was obtained from a woman in her 70s with pancreatic cancer. Some clones in this sample may be carry-over from other donors' samples.

The CDR3 loop is CASSMRTASGYEQYF. In DNA form, the CDR3 reads TGTGCCAGTAGTATGAGGACAGCCTCTGGATACGAGCAGTACTTC. The chain joins TRBV19 to TRBJ2-7; tentative D call: TRBD1 (6 bases). The V gene lost 3 bases and the J gene lost 4 bases, with 16 bases spanning the gap. Germline V gene data show CDR1 as LNHDA and CDR2 as SQIVND (reference sequence). This CDR3 is built from 15 residues.